Listed below are T cell receptor beta chains from one sample, sequenced in a study of blood T cell repertoires in COVID-19. Sequenced by immunoSEQ multiplex PCR; TCRdb stores in-frame clones only, minus some. Seen here are around 160,000 clones, about 83% observed once, and the top ten hold more than 4.5%. Sequencing used PBMCs or T cells enriched from blood (not recorded which). The receptors were sampled from a woman in her forties or fifties who had been exposed to COVID-19. Both conserved end residues are part of each CDR3. D genes are given only for firm matches. Not every row has a clone size; where given, it reads once, few, many or a size class.

-	TRBJ2-7	TRBV11-2	-	CASSLGGIYSSYEQYF	TGTGCCAGCAGCCTAGGAGGCATCTATAGCTCCTACGAGCAGTACTTC
-	TRBJ1-1	TRBV27	TRBD1	CASSPRTGGRTEAFF	TGTGCCAGCAGTCCAAGGACAGGGGGAAGAACTGAAGCTTTCTTT
-	TRBJ2-1	TRBV9	-	CASSVGLAESSYNEQFF	TGTGCCAGCAGCGTAGGGTTGGCGGAAAGCTCCTACAATGAGCAGTTCTTC
once	TRBJ2-7	TRBV19	-	CASSIEALMEGYEQYF	TGTGCCAGTAGTATAGAGGCACTCATGGAGGGCTACGAGCAGTACTTC
-	TRBJ1-1	TRBV12-3/TRBV12-4	-	CASSSRGGTEAFF	TGTGCCAGCAGTTCCCGGGGGGGGACTGAAGCTTTCTTT
-	TRBJ2-3	TRBV5-4	-	CASSLGLLDTDTQYF	TGTGCCAGCAGCTTGGGACTCCTAGACACAGATACGCAGTATTTT
-	TRBJ2-6	TRBV10-3	-	CAISVGVQARVYSGANVLTF	TGTGCCATCAGTGTAGGGGTGCAGGCCAGGGTCTACTCTGGGGCCAACGTCCTGACTTTC
-	TRBJ2-3	TRBV7-9	-	CASSLEPAGRERTQYF	TGTGCCAGCAGCTTAGAGCCAGCGGGCAGGGAAAGAACGCAGTATTTT
-	TRBJ1-1	TRBV7-6	TRBD1	CASSLVTGDAEAFF	TGTGCCAGCAGCTTAGTTACAGGGGACGCTGAAGCTTTCTTT
once	TRBJ2-2	TRBV7-7	TRBD2	CASSPWGAGGPFVGELFF	TGTGCCAGCAGCCCCTGGGGAGCGGGAGGGCCTTTTGTCGGGGAGCTGTTTTTT
-	TRBJ2-5	TRBV7-7	-	CASSLSAGQQETQYF	TGTGCTAGCAGCTTATCTGCCGGACAGCAAGAGACCCAGTACTTC
-	TRBJ1-3	TRBV11-2	TRBD1	CASSRLGQGASGNTIYF	TGTGCCAGCAGCAGGCTGGGACAGGGGGCCTCTGGAAACACCATATATTTT
-	TRBJ2-7	TRBV3-1/TRBV3-2	-	CASRGAYEQYF	TGTGCCAGCAGGGGAGCCTACGAGCAGTACTTC
few	TRBJ1-2	TRBV19	-	CASTGGWNYGYTF	TGTGCCAGTACCGGGGGTTGGAACTATGGCTACACCTTC
-	TRBJ1-2	TRBV5-6	TRBD1	CASSYDRGARGYTF	TGTGCCAGCAGCTACGACAGGGGAGCGAGAGGCTACACCTTC
-	TRBJ1-5	TRBV4-3	TRBD1	CASSHEGTGTDQKTIGNQPQHF	TGCGCCAGCAGCCACGAGGGAACCGGGACAGATCAAAAAACTATAGGCAATCAGCCCCAGCATTTT
-	TRBJ1-4	TRBV24-1	TRBD1	CATSGQPTGVRANEKLFF	TGTGCCACCAGTGGGCAACCGACAGGGGTGAGGGCTAATGAAAAACTGTTTTTT
once	TRBJ1-1	TRBV24-1	-	CATSQQVKNTEAFF	TGTGCCACCAGCCAACAGGTAAAGAACACTGAAGCTTTCTTT
-	TRBJ1-1	TRBV9	TRBD1	CASSADSVGGREAFF	TGTGCCAGCAGCGCGGACAGCGTAGGGGGCCGTGAAGCTTTCTTT